This T cell receptor beta chain was captured in a study of blood T cell repertoires in COVID-19. Looking at the study overall: T cells, B-cell-depleted T cells, or PBMCs supplied cDNA or gDNA.

The count of this clone is one. In the authors' workflow: Reference gene primer amplification in the assay estimated nucleated cell counts. Sequenced by immunoSEQ multiplex PCR; TCRdb stores in-frame clones only, minus some. The DNA gave D and trimming, while V, J and clone size come from that table. This table holds about 150,000 clones, over 70% found once. The specimen was peripheral blood. This sequence originates from a man aged 55 to 69 with acute or convalescent COVID-19.

This CDR3 is CASSSAARGASTDTQYF. In nucleotides, the CDR3 is TGTGCCAGCAGCTCCGCAGCTCGGGGGGCTAGTACAGATACGCAGTATTTT. The J gene is TRBJ2-3, the V gene TRBV5-6; a possible D gene is TRBD2 (7 bases). The germline V and J ends were trimmed by 3 bases and 3 bases, with 20 bases remaining between them. The germline V gene has CDR1 SGHDT and CDR2 YYEEEE. The CDR3 contains 17 residues.